This entry features one T cell receptor (beta chain) sequence. As yet, its antigen is unknown. These data belong to a study of vaccination effects on CD4 cells after COVID-19. Study background: Post-vaccine draws lagged the second dose by a median of 72 days.

Germline CDR1 SQVTM, CDR2 ANQGSEA. Trimming took 7 bases from V and 4 from J, leaving 13 bases between them. This CDR3 region has 13 residues. ViraFEST assay sequencing came after antigen-specific CD4+ T cells were expanded with viral peptide pools. CD4+ T cell isolation took place after 10 days of culture. Everyone in the study got two shots of either the BNT162b2 or mRNA-1273 vaccine. Clones were read by immunoSEQ multiplex PCR, and TCRdb kept only the in-frame ones, dropping some. The repertoire includes roughly 25,000 clones, around 67% of them detected once, and 7.8% sits in the top ten. This sample comprised CD4+ T cells from PBMCs cultured with SARS-CoV-2 spike peptides, obtained after COVID-19 vaccination. The sequence was obtained from a human donor who received a COVID-19 vaccine. The chain couples TRBV29-1 to TRBJ2-2; D may be TRBD1 (5 bases). The CDR3 protein is CSARTGSTGELFF. DNA for the CDR3: TGCAGCGCGAGAACAGGATCCACCGGGGAGCTGTTTTTT.